This TCR beta chain is drawn from a study of Graves' ophthalmopathy and Graves' hyperthyroidism. The sample holds many counts of this clonotype. Patients were excluded if they had other autoimmune diseases or uncontrolled infections, and likewise if pregnancy or lactation applied. Amplified TCR beta CDR3 regions were obtained using RNA transcripts as template. An opening RT-PCR round employed HTBI primers and preceded a second-round multiplex PCR. TCRdb used MiXCR to reprocess the multiplex PCR reads, holding one entry per CDR3 protein. The data show more than 550,000 distinct CDR3 sequences, about 38% seen once. Germline CDR1 is SGHVS and CDR2 is FQNEAQ. V was shortened by 2 bases and J by 8 bases, with 12 bases between the two germline ends. This CDR3 has 13 residues.

Sequenced sample: peripheral blood. This rearrangement joins TRBV7-8 to TRBJ1-2; no definite D call. The source of this sequence is an adult man with Graves' ophthalmopathy. The CDR3 sequence is CASSLLNVEGYTF. DNA for the CDR3: TGTGCCAGCAGCTTACTCAACGTGGAAGGCTACACCTTC. Looking up the rest from reference TRBV7-8 and TRBJ1-2 gives the full variable domain: GAGVSQSPRYKVAKRGQDVALRCDPISGHVSLFWYQQALGQGPEFLTYFQNEAQLDKSGLPSDRFFAERPEGSVSTLKIQRTQQEDSAVYLCASSLLNVEGYTFGSGTRLTVV.